Listed here is a single T cell receptor beta chain. The CDR3 is made up of 15 amino acids. V dropped 3 bases and J dropped 2 bases, with 11 bases sitting between them. CDR1 is LNHDA, CDR2 SQIVND, per germline (reference sequence). These data belong to a study of cytomegalovirus exposure and HLA in healthy donors. PCR primers comprised 60 Vbeta and 13 Jbeta primers. Sequencing was performed with immunoSEQ multiplex PCR; in TCRdb, only in-frame clones are kept and a portion is missing. Of about 120,000 clones listed, around three quarters are singletons. The rearrangement joins TRBV19 to TRBJ2-1, with D tentatively TRBD2 (5 bases). Sequenced input: PBMCs. This clonotype was sampled from a woman in her twenties or thirties in good health and CMV-seropositive. The CDR3 loop reads CASSIQEGTYNEQFF. As DNA, the CDR3 is TGTGCCAGTAGTATTCAAGAGGGTACCTACAATGAGCAGTTCTTC.